Listed here is a single T cell receptor beta chain. V lost 6 bases, J lost 6 bases, and 7 bases stayed unmatched. CDR3 length equals 13 residues. The germline V gene encodes CDR1 LGHDT and CDR2 YNNKEL (reference sequence). TCRdb's copy holds only in-frame clones and misses some; the assay was immunoSEQ multiplex PCR. In the table there are tens of thousands of clones, 89% of which are singletons. This sample was included in a study of blood T cell repertoires in COVID-19. The V call is TRBV3-1 (or the pseudogene TRBV3-2), the J call TRBJ2-7; 8 nucleotides align to TRBD1. This TCR derives from a man between 60 and 70 years old with acute or convalescent COVID-19. The source material was peripheral blood. The CDR3 DNA reads TGTGCCAGCAGTTCCGACAGGGGATTCGAGCAGTACTTC. This translates into CASSSDRGFEQYF.